The next 30 T cell receptor beta chains were all read from a single sample in a study of blood T cells in healthy people across ages (dated by TCRdb to 2014 to 2015). Libraries were made using 5' RACE. Data came from an Illumina HiSeq 2500. A second PCR of roughly 7 to 11 cycles was run with a J-beta primer mix and a sample-barcoded 5' primer. TCRdb itself trimmed the public reads at Q25 with fastp, ran MiXCR and retained productive beta chains. CDR3 protein duplicates are merged, each entry listing the most common genes and DNA. Within this sample are 650,000 to 700,000 distinct CDR3 sequences, with around 52% of them counted one time only. Roughly 13% of the sample lies in the top ten. Sequencing was carried out using blood. These receptors came from a woman of 80 years or more in good health.

This clonotype was observed a handful of times. Here the CDR3 DNA reads TGTGCCAGCAGTGGGGGGGTATTGTACTTC. Translated, it gives CASSGGVLYF. The chain recombines TRBV2 with TRBJ2-5; possible D gene TRBD2, 6 bases. The CDR3 spans 10 residues. CDR1 is SNHLY, CDR2 FYNNEI, per germline. V lost 4 bases and J 13 bases, leaving 10 bases between the germline ends.

The chain links TRBV24-1 to TRBJ1-4; 7 nucleotides match TRBD1. CDR1 KGHDR and CDR2 SFDVKD come from the germline V gene. Germline trimming cut 5 bases from V and 7 bases from J; bases unmatched to any gene: 9. The CDR3 has 15 residues. CDR3 DNA sequence: TGTGCCACCAGTGCCGCCCAGGGGGAGGCTGAAAAACTGTTTTTT. Protein sequence: CATSAAQGEAEKLFF.

This clonotype was seen once. The chain employs TRBV7-9 and TRBJ1-5; no firm D call. V was clipped by 5 bases and J by 4 bases, with 21 bases between them. The length of the CDR3 is 17 residues. CDR1 SEHNR and CDR2 FQNEAQ come from the germline V gene (reference sequence). For the CDR3, the DNA is TGTGCCAGCAGCCCGACTTCCGCCGGGATAACTAATCAGCCCCAGCATTTT. This translates into CASSPTSAGITNQPQHF.

The rearrangement links TRBV7-2 to TRBJ1-3; D remains ambiguous. Germline values: CDR1 SGHTA, CDR2 FQGNSA. Trimming shortened V by 0 bases and J by 0 bases, and 9 bases separated the two germline ends. The CDR3 loop spans 16 amino acids. The CDR3 is CASSLAGSNSGNTIYF. The CDR3 DNA reads as TGTGCCAGCAGCTTAGCCGGCAGTAACTCTGGAAACACCATATATTTT.

This clonotype was detected a few times. The CDR3 loop reads CASSSKERNEQFF. The CDR3 region has the DNA TGTGCCAGCAGCTCCAAAGAACGCAATGAGCAGTTCTTC. The gene calls are TRBV3-1 and TRBJ2-1; D gene ambiguous. The CDR3 is 13 amino acids. V was clipped by 5 bases and J by 6 bases, with 11 bases between them. Germline V gene data show CDR1 as LGHDT and CDR2 as YNNKEL (reference sequence).

This chain connects TRBV20-1 to TRBJ1-5; D remains ambiguous. The CDR3 consists of 14 residues. Germline CDR1 reads DFQATT; CDR2 reads SNEGSKA (reference sequence). Trimming pared 6 bases from V and 0 bases from J, leaving 12 bases between. CDR3 bases: TGCAGTGCCTCCCTTAGTCGTAGCAATCAGCCCCAGCATTTT. Protein sequence: CSASLSRSNQPQHF.

The chain joins TRBV5-1 to TRBJ1-4; D remains unclear. V lost 0 bases and J lost 2, with 8 bases in between. Germline values: CDR1 SGHRS, CDR2 YFSETQ. This CDR3 spans 15 amino acids. The CDR3 sequence: CASSLAGVTNEKLFF. Here the CDR3 DNA reads TGCGCCAGCAGCTTGGCCGGAGTTACTAATGAAAAACTGTTTTTT.

This sequence joins TRBV12-3 or TRBV12-4 and TRBJ2-3; 15 nucleotides agree with TRBD2. The CDR3 totals 23 residues. V shed 7 bases and J 0 bases; nucleotides not matched to a gene: 23. This CDR3 is CASIYGHRGLAGGSLPSTDTQYF. The CDR3 coding sequence is TGTGCCAGCATTTATGGCCACCGGGGACTAGCGGGAGGAAGTTTGCCTAGCACAGATACGCAGTATTTT.

About this clonotype itself: The junction and the germline gene differ at one end; a read error may be behind it. This chain connects TRBV12-3 or TRBV12-4 to TRBJ2-3, with D unresolved. This CDR3 is 14 amino acids long. CDR3 residues: CASSGRAGTDAQYF. The CDR3 coding sequence is TGTGCCAGCAGTGGACGGGCCGGAACAGATGCGCAGTATTTT.

The rearrangement joins TRBV20-1 to TRBJ2-3; tentatively, D is TRBD2 (6 bases). The germline V gene encodes CDR1 DFQATT and CDR2 SNEGSKA (reference sequence). The CDR3 is 15 residues long. Trimming took 7 bases from V and 0 from J, leaving 17 bases between them. This chain's CDR3 is CSGPRGSLSTDTQYF. CDR3 in DNA: TGCAGTGGCCCGCGGGGAAGCCTGAGCACAGATACGCAGTATTTT.

This clonotype came up a few times. This sequence joins TRBV27 and TRBJ2-1; 11 nucleotides match TRBD2. This CDR3 is 15 amino acids long. J was trimmed by 9 bases and V by 3 bases; bases with no gene match: 7. The germline V gene has CDR1 MNHEY and CDR2 SMNVEV (reference sequence). The DNA for the CDR3 is TGTGCCAGCAGTTTCCGACTAGCGGGACTCGGTGAGCAGTTCTTC. As protein: CASSFRLAGLGEQFF.

This clonotype came up many times. This sequence joins TRBV7-2 and TRBJ2-3; D unresolved. Germline V gene sequence: CDR1 SGHTA, CDR2 FQGNSA. Trimming removed 4 bases at V and 1 base at J, with 9 bases between. CDR3 size: 14 residues. The CDR3 region is CASSSRVRTDTQYF. The CDR3 DNA is TGTGCCAGCAGCTCCCGTGTCCGCACAGATACGCAGTATTTT.

The chain employs TRBV7-9 and TRBJ2-7; a possible D gene is TRBD2 (5 bases). The CDR3 contains 16 residues. Germline loops: CDR1 SEHNR, CDR2 FQNEAQ (reference sequence). Trimming shortened V by 1 base and J by 2 bases, and 15 bases separated the two germline ends. The chain's CDR3 is CASSLESGPRPYEQYF. The CDR3 bases are TGTGCCAGCAGCTTAGAAAGCGGCCCTAGACCCTACGAGCAGTACTTC.

This clonotype has only a few counts. The chain links TRBV18 to TRBJ2-2; 9 nucleotides align to TRBD2. Germline assignment: CDR1 KGHSH and CDR2 LQKENI. This CDR3 is 18 amino acids long. V was pared by 0 bases and J by 4 bases, with 9 bases of the junction left unmatched. The CDR3 sequence is CASSPPSGSAPSTGELFF. The CDR3 DNA reads TGTGCCAGCTCACCACCTAGCGGGAGTGCTCCCTCCACCGGGGAGCTGTTTTTT.

This clonotype was seen just once. The V call is TRBV29-1, the J call TRBJ2-6; the D call may be TRBD1 or TRBD2 (5 bases each). CDR3 length equals 16 residues. V dropped 4 bases and J dropped 0 bases, with 13 bases sitting between them. From germline, CDR1 is SQVTM and CDR2 ANQGSEA. The CDR3 DNA reads TGCAGCGTTGGAGGGGCAGGCGCCTCTGGGGCCAACGTCCTGACTTTC. This encodes CSVGGAGASGANVLTF.

The rearrangement uses TRBV3-1 and TRBJ2-4, with a possible D match to TRBD1 (5 bases). Judging by the DNA end, TRBJ2-7 fits better; the J call may be wrong. The CDR3 runs 14 residues. Germline CDR1 reads LGHDT; CDR2 reads YNNKEL (reference sequence). CDR3 sequence reads: CASSQGGFIYEQYF. CDR3 DNA sequence: TGTGCCAGCAGCCAAGGGGGCTTTATCTACGAGCAGTACTTC.

A remark on this clonotype: Since a much larger clone is just one base distant, this may be a read error. This chain joins TRBV20-1 and TRBJ2-3; 8 nucleotides align to TRBD1. This CDR3 is 14 amino acids long. The germline gives CDR1 DFQATT, CDR2 SNEGSKA (reference sequence). V lost 5 bases and J lost 5; bases outside the gene matches: 9. The CDR3 is CSARGRGQGDTQYF. The CDR3 DNA reads TGCAGTGCTCGAGGCAGGGGGCAGGGAGATACGCAGTATTTT.

A word on this clonotype: A much larger clone differs from this one at a single base, so this may be a read error. V gene TRBV5-1 combines with J gene TRBJ2-7; D remains unclear. CDR1 is SGHRS, CDR2 YFSETQ, per germline. Trimming stripped 7 bases from V and 3 bases from J, with 17 bases between. The length of the CDR3 is 14 residues. DNA of the CDR3: TGCGCCAGCGGCCTTCGACCAGAGAGCTACGAGCAGTACTTC. Its protein is CASGLRPESYEQYF.

The rearrangement joins TRBV12-3 or TRBV12-4 to TRBJ2-2, with 7 positions matching TRBD1. V was clipped by 8 bases and J by 6 bases; unmatched bases: 12. The CDR3 has 15 amino acids. The CDR3 region is CASSIHRGNSGELFF. In DNA, the CDR3 is TGTGCCAGCTCCATACACAGGGGTAATTCCGGGGAGCTGTTTTTT.

This sequence joins TRBV27 and TRBJ2-5; no clear D gene. Germline lookup yields CDR1 MNHEY and CDR2 SMNVEV (reference sequence). This CDR3 comprises 13 residues. V was trimmed by 5 bases and J by 5 bases, leaving 12 bases between them. The chain's CDR3 is CASSPGWGETQYF. DNA of the CDR3: TGTGCCAGCAGTCCAGGTTGGGGTGAGACCCAGTACTTC.

The J gene is TRBJ2-1, the V gene TRBV3-1, with D tentatively TRBD1 (6 bases). The length of the CDR3 is 17 residues. Germline assignment: CDR1 LGHDT and CDR2 YNNKEL (reference sequence). V was clipped by 0 bases and J by 8 bases, with 20 bases between them. The CDR3 DNA follows: TGTGCCAGCAGCCAAGAGCCCCCCTTCAGGGGTTCCTATGAGCAGTTCTTC. Amino acid sequence: CASSQEPPFRGSYEQFF.

J is TRBJ1-2 and V is TRBV10-3; 9 bases are shared with TRBD1. Germline V gene sequence: CDR1 ENHRY, CDR2 SYGVKD. Losses at the gene ends were 9 bases for V and 2 bases for J; bases not matched to a gene: 4. The CDR3 sequence is 13 residues long. CDR3 nucleotides: TGTGCCATTCTTGGGACAGGGAACTATGGCTACACCTTC. Protein product: CAILGTGNYGYTF.

V gene TRBV20-1 combines with J gene TRBJ1-5, with a possible D match to TRBD1 (5 bases). From germline, CDR1 is DFQATT and CDR2 SNEGSKA (reference sequence). The CDR3 extends over 16 amino acids. Trimming pared 3 bases from V and 1 base from J, leaving 16 bases between. The CDR3 is CSARASLRGSNQPQHF. CDR3 coding DNA: TGCAGTGCTAGGGCCTCACTGAGGGGCAGCAATCAGCCCCAGCATTTT.

This clonotype was recorded many times. The rearrangement uses TRBV7-3 and TRBJ1-1; D gene unclear. This CDR3 is 12 amino acids long. With 3 bases removed from V and 6 bases from J, the gap between germline ends came to 8 bases. Germline V gene lookup returns CDR1 SGHTA and CDR2 FQGTGA. The CDR3 region has the DNA TGTGCCAGCAGCTTTGTCGGGCCTGAAGCTTTCTTT. This encodes CASSFVGPEAFF.

On this clonotype: A single base separates this from a much larger clone, so it may be a read error. The chain has TRBV20-1 and TRBJ2-1; no reliable D call. Trimming left V 0 bases short and J 10 bases short, with 10 bases between. This CDR3 spans 12 amino acids. The germline CDR1 and CDR2 sequences are DFQATT and SNEGSKA (reference sequence). The CDR3 spells CSAREVYYEQFF. The CDR3 DNA reads as TGCAGTGCTAGAGAGGTATACTACGAGCAGTTCTTC.

The chain combines TRBV7-8 with TRBJ2-1; D possibly uses TRBD1 or TRBD2 (5 bases each). The length of the CDR3 is 15 residues. The ends were cut back, 5 bases at V and 6 bases at J, with 17 bases in the middle. The germline V gene encodes CDR1 SGHVS and CDR2 FQNEAQ. The CDR3 DNA follows: TGTGCCAGCAGCCCCGGGGCCGGGAATCTCAATGAGCAGTTCTTC. It encodes CASSPGAGNLNEQFF.

J is TRBJ1-5 and V is TRBV2; TRBD1 matches 10 bases. V was clipped by 6 bases and J by 7 bases; unmatched bases: 6. CDR1 is SNHLY, CDR2 FYNNEI, per germline. The CDR3 length is 14 residues. CDR3 coding DNA: TGTGCCAGCAGCGGACAGGGGGGCGGACAGCCCCAGCATTTT. Translated: CASSGQGGGQPQHF.

The CDR3 reads CASSLAGTSGSRDEQFF. In DNA form, the CDR3 reads TGCGCCAGCAGCTTGGCCGGAACTAGCGGGAGTAGGGATGAGCAGTTCTTC. The V and J genes are TRBV5-1 and TRBJ2-1; 11 bases are a match to TRBD2. Germline values: CDR1 SGHRS, CDR2 YFSETQ. There are 17 residues in the CDR3. With V trimmed by 0 bases and J by 8 bases, 10 bases remained unmatched.

This sequence joins TRBV5-1 and TRBJ2-5; weak D call: TRBD1 (5 bases). The CDR3 loop spans 14 amino acids. In germline, CDR1 is SGHRS, CDR2 YFSETQ. Between the trimmed V and J ends, which lost 0 bases and 5 bases, there was a span of 11 bases. In DNA form, the CDR3 reads TGCGCCAGCAGCTTGGCACAGGTGATTGAGACCCAGTACTTC. Protein sequence: CASSLAQVIETQYF.

The chain joins TRBV7-3 to TRBJ1-1, with 7 bases identical to TRBD1. Germline CDR1 and CDR2: SGHTA and FQGTGA. The CDR3 sequence is 14 residues long. V dropped 5 bases and J dropped 4; count of bases not matched to a gene: 7. CDR3 protein: CASSIQGDGTEAFF. The CDR3 coding sequence is TGTGCCAGCAGCATTCAGGGGGATGGCACTGAAGCTTTCTTT.